Listed here are 26 T cell receptor beta chains from one sample, sequenced in a study of T cells in Graves' hyperthyroidism and ophthalmopathy. TCR beta CDR3 region amplification was performed from RNA transcripts. First-round RT-PCR of the TCR CDR3 relied on the HTBI primer set. From the multiplex PCR reads, TCRdb called clonotypes with MiXCR, one entry per CDR3 protein. Among about 410,000 distinct CDR3 sequences listed, roughly 15% were seen once. Sequencing input: blood. The receptors originated from a young man with Graves' ophthalmopathy.

A note on this clonotype: A much more abundant neighbour one base away suggests this may be a read error. No conserved phenylalanine or tryptophan is present at the end of the CDR3, so a read error is the likely explanation. The V call is TRBV12-3 or TRBV12-4, the J call TRBJ2-7; either TRBD1 or TRBD2 may supply D (7 bases each). Between the trimmed V and J ends, which lost 5 bases and 6 bases, there was a span of 17 bases. There are 14 residues in the CDR3. In DNA form, the CDR3 reads TGTGCCAGCAGTGGGAGTGGGAGGGGGCGCGAGCAGTACCTC. Its protein is CASSGSGRGREQYL.

This clonotype has a count of ten or more. This chain uses TRBV6-1 with TRBJ2-5; 8 bases map to TRBD1. The CDR3 consists of 12 residues. CDR1 MNHNS and CDR2 SASEGT come from the germline V gene. J lost 10 bases, V lost 6 bases, and 7 bases had no gene match. The CDR3 here is CASSLRTGSQYF. The CDR3, as DNA: TGTGCCAGCAGCTTACGGACAGGGAGCCAGTACTTC.

The sample holds many counts of this clonotype. The chain couples TRBV28 to TRBJ1-4; D not certain. The CDR3 contains 14 residues. Germline values: CDR1 MDHEN, CDR2 SYDVKM. V lost 4 bases, J lost 6 bases, and 12 bases lay in between. The CDR3, as DNA: TGTGCCAGCAGTTCGCCGCAGTCGGATGAAAAACTGTTTTTT. Translated, it gives CASSSPQSDEKLFF.

This clonotype was seen many times. The chain combines TRBV9 with TRBJ1-1, with D hard to call. The V end lost 0 bases, the J end lost 5 bases, and 11 bases lay between the germline ends. Per germline, CDR1 SGDLS and CDR2 YYNGEE. This CDR3 has 14 residues. The CDR3 spells CASSVEAGATEAFF. The CDR3 bases are TGTGCCAGCAGCGTAGAGGCAGGCGCAACTGAAGCTTTCTTT.

This clonotype was counted at least ten times. The genes are TRBV10-2 and TRBJ2-7; 11 bases align to TRBD2. There are 15 residues in the CDR3. Germline trimming cut 6 bases from V and 2 bases from J; bases unmatched to any gene: 6. Germline CDR1 WSHSY, CDR2 SAAADI. CDR3 bases: TGCGCCAGCAGGCAACTAGCGGGGGAACCCTACGAGCAGTACTTC. As protein: CASRQLAGEPYEQYF.

Many counts were recorded for this clonotype. This chain uses TRBV30 with TRBJ2-7; TRBD2 agrees at 7 bases. The ends lost 3 bases at V and 0 bases at J; junction bases unmatched: 5. Germline CDR1 is GTSNPN and CDR2 is SVGIG (reference sequence). The CDR3 length is 14 residues. CDR3 bases: TGTGCCTGGAGGCAAGCGGGGCACTCCTACGAGCAGTACTTC. Residues: CAWRQAGHSYEQYF.

Ten or more counts support this clonotype. The chain recombines TRBV5-1 with TRBJ1-1, with no clear D. Trimming pared 4 bases from V and 1 base from J, leaving 11 bases between. The germline V gene encodes CDR1 SGHRS and CDR2 YFSETQ. The CDR3 runs 14 residues. Written as DNA, the CDR3 is TGCGCCAGCAGCAGCATCCGGGCGAACACTGAAGCTTTCTTT. Translated, it gives CASSSIRANTEAFF.

This sequence joins TRBV7-2 and TRBJ1-6, with D perhaps TRBD1 (6 bases). CDR1 and CDR2 (germline): SGHTA, FQGNSA. V was pared by 0 bases and J by 4 bases, with 19 bases between. CDR3 size: 19 residues. CDR3: CASSLAIGRGGGYNSPLHF. Here the CDR3 DNA reads TGTGCCAGCAGCTTAGCTATAGGGAGGGGAGGGGGTTATAATTCACCCCTCCACTTT.

The J gene is TRBJ2-5, the V gene TRBV7-3, with 9 bases aligning to TRBD1. This CDR3 spans 15 amino acids. In germline, CDR1 is SGHTA, CDR2 FQGTGA. J was trimmed by 4 bases and V by 5 bases; bases with no gene match: 8. As DNA, the CDR3 is TGTGCCAGCAGCCGGGGGACAGGGACCCCAGAGACCCAGTACTTC. Residues: CASSRGTGTPETQYF.

This clonotype has a count of ten or more. The V call is TRBV10-3, the J call TRBJ2-1; no clear D gene. The germline V gene encodes CDR1 ENHRY and CDR2 SYGVKD. The CDR3 sequence is 12 residues long. V was shortened by 5 bases and J by 8 bases, with 10 bases between the two germline ends. This chain's CDR3 is CAISPSSHEQFF. The CDR3 nucleotides are TGTGCCATCAGTCCTAGTTCCCATGAGCAGTTCTTC.

Remarks on this clonotype: This may stem from a read error, because a much larger clone lies one nucleotide away. The J gene is TRBJ2-5, the V gene TRBV10-1; TRBD1 is a possible D gene (6 bases). CDR3 size: 13 residues. Germline values: CDR1 WNHNN, CDR2 SYGVQD (reference sequence). This CDR3 is CTSSGQYQETQYF. The CDR3 bases are TGCACCAGCAGTGGACAGTACCAAGAGACCCAGTACTTC.

The V gene is TRBV4-1, the J gene TRBJ1-2, with a possible D match to TRBD1 (6 bases). V lost 0 bases, J lost 4 bases, and 18 bases lay in between. This CDR3 contains 17 residues. In germline, CDR1 is MGHRA, CDR2 YSYEKL. Here the CDR3 DNA reads TGCGCCAGCAGCCAAGAAGCTTCTGGATCAGGGGCCTATGGCTACACCTTC. Amino acids: CASSQEASGSGAYGYTF.

This clonotype was picked up many times. The rearrangement joins TRBV29-1 to TRBJ2-3; D not resolved. The CDR3 is 14 residues long. The germline V gene has CDR1 SQVTM and CDR2 ANQGSEA. V lost 3 bases and J 5 bases, leaving 15 bases between the germline ends. CDR3 residues: CSVELLTLGDTQYF. The CDR3 DNA sequence: TGCAGCGTTGAGCTCTTGACCCTTGGAGATACGCAGTATTTT.

This clonotype was seen many times. The chain couples TRBV20-1 to TRBJ2-5; 10 nucleotides match TRBD2. With V trimmed by 0 bases and J by 2 bases, 12 bases remained unmatched. The CDR3 has 18 residues. From germline, CDR1 is DFQATT and CDR2 SNEGSKA (reference sequence). The CDR3 coding sequence is TGCAGTGCTAGAGATCCGGTAGCGGGAGGTTCACTACAAGAGACCCAGTACTTC. It specifies CSARDPVAGGSLQETQYF.

The chain carries TRBV18 and TRBJ2-4, with 12 nucleotides matching TRBD2. CDR1 is KGHSH and CDR2 is LQKENI in the germline V gene. V lost 2 bases, J lost 0 bases, and 8 bases stayed unmatched. The CDR3 spans 19 residues. The CDR3 DNA is TGTGCCAGCTCACCAGGACTAGCGGGAAGGGATCTAGCCAAAAACATTCAGTACTTC. Its translation is CASSPGLAGRDLAKNIQYF.

This clonotype came up a few times. The J gene is TRBJ2-7, the V gene TRBV7-6; D may be TRBD1 or TRBD2 (5 bases each). V dropped 7 bases and J dropped 0 bases, with 19 bases sitting between them. From germline, CDR1 is SGHVS and CDR2 FNYEAQ. This CDR3 is 16 amino acids long. This CDR3 is CASMPGGWGSSYEQYF. The CDR3 bases are TGTGCCAGCATGCCTGGGGGTTGGGGGTCCTCCTACGAGCAGTACTTC. Variable domain in full (rest from reference TRBV7-6 and TRBJ2-7): GAGVSQSPRYKVTKRGQDVALRCDPISGHVSLYWYRQALGQGPEFLTYFNYEAQQDKSGLPNDRFSAERPEGSISTLTIQRTEQRDSAMYRCASMPGGWGSSYEQYFGPGTRLTVT.

This clonotype was seen repeatedly, ten times or more. The J gene is TRBJ2-7, the V gene TRBV6-5; TRBD2 matches 11 bases. CDR1 is MNHEY and CDR2 is SVGAGI in the germline V gene. V trimming: 0 bases; J trimming: 2 bases; junction bases outside the gene matches: 9. This CDR3 has 18 amino acids. For the CDR3, the DNA is TGTGCCAGCAGTTACTCGATTCACGGGACTAGCGGAACCTACGAGCAGTACTTC. Protein product: CASSYSIHGTSGTYEQYF.

This clonotype was counted a few times. The J gene is TRBJ2-7, the V gene TRBV15, with D unclear. Germline V gives CDR1 LNHNV, CDR2 YYDKDF (reference sequence). The CDR3 sequence is 14 residues long. The germline V and J ends were trimmed by 3 bases and 2 bases, with 11 bases remaining between them. The CDR3 DNA sequence: TGTGCCACCAGCAGGGATTCGTCCGCCTACGAGCAGTACTTC. Encoded protein: CATSRDSSAYEQYF.

CDR3: CASRLEGQPQHF. The CDR3, as DNA: TGTGCCAGCAGACTGGAGGGTCAGCCCCAGCATTTT. The chain uses TRBV28 and TRBJ1-5, with D unclear. The CDR3 sequence is 12 residues long. V lost 6 bases, J lost 6 bases, and 9 bases lay in between. Germline CDR1 and CDR2: MDHEN and SYDVKM.

This clonotype was seen ten or more times. This chain connects TRBV5-1 to TRBJ2-3, with 7 bases lining up with TRBD2. The CDR3 runs to 14 residues. J gave up 2 bases and V 5 bases, and 5 bases lay outside the gene matches. Germline CDR1 reads SGHRS; CDR2 reads YFSETQ. The CDR3 nucleotides are TGCGCCAGCAGTCTGGGGGGGAACACAGATACGCAGTATTTT. As protein: CASSLGGNTDTQYF.

The chain has TRBV19 and TRBJ1-1; D is perhaps TRBD1 (5 bases). The CDR3 has 13 amino acids. V shed 5 bases and J shed 3 bases, with 10 bases lying between them. Looked up from germline, CDR1 is LNHDA and CDR2 is SQIVND (reference sequence). CDR3 DNA: TGTGCCAGTAGTTTACAGGCCCACACTGAAGCTTTCTTT. Translating gives CASSLQAHTEAFF.

This clonotype was recorded many times. The V call is TRBV27, the J call TRBJ2-3; D is unresolved. This CDR3 has 15 amino acids. CDR1 is MNHEY, CDR2 SMNVEV, per germline (reference sequence). V was pared by 1 base and J by 4 bases, with 12 bases between. The chain's CDR3 is CASSLLRRTADTQYF. CDR3 DNA sequence: TGTGCCAGCAGTTTATTGCGCCGTACGGCAGATACGCAGTATTTT.

This clonotype has ten or more counts. V usage is TRBV20-1 and J usage is TRBJ2-7; 8 bases map to TRBD1. Trimming at V came to 6 bases and at J to 2 bases, leaving 6 bases not matched to a gene. The CDR3 runs to 13 residues. Germline V gene lookup returns CDR1 DFQATT and CDR2 SNEGSKA (reference sequence). CDR3 DNA sequence: TGCAGTGCGACAGGGGCTACCACCTACGAGCAGTACTTC. Translating gives CSATGATTYEQYF.

With regard to this clonotype: This may stem from a read error, because a much larger clone lies one nucleotide away. V and J are TRBV6-1 and TRBJ2-1; 9 bases align to TRBD2. In germline, CDR1 is MNHNS, CDR2 SASEGT. The CDR3 has 17 residues. The CDR3 bases are TGTGCCAGCACCCCCTGGGCTAGCGGGAAATCCTGCAATGAGCAGTTCTTC. Translating it yields CASTPWASGKSCNEQFF.

The chain recombines TRBV4-1 with TRBJ1-2; perhaps TRBD1 as D (5 bases). CDR3 length equals 13 residues. CDR1 is MGHRA and CDR2 is YSYEKL in the germline V gene. With 0 bases removed from V and 8 bases from J, the gap between germline ends came to 10 bases. The CDR3: CASSQEMTVGYTF. As DNA, the CDR3 is TGCGCCAGCAGCCAAGAAATGACAGTCGGCTACACCTTC.

This clonotype was recorded a few times. V usage is TRBV2 and J usage is TRBJ1-5, with D possibly matching TRBD1 (5 bases). V dropped 8 bases and J dropped 4 bases, with 15 bases sitting between them. Germline CDR1 is SNHLY and CDR2 is FYNNEI. CDR3 size: 14 residues. The CDR3 here is CASGDEKGNQPQHF. The CDR3, as DNA: TGTGCCAGCGGGGACGAGAAGGGGAATCAGCCCCAGCATTTT.